Included here is one T cell receptor (beta chain) sequence, with context. Its matching antigen is unknown. V was pared by 5 bases and J by 1 base, with 8 bases of the junction left unmatched. The CDR3 is made up of 18 amino acids. Germline CDR1 is KGHSH and CDR2 is LQKENI. The data were taken from a study of beta chain features in type 1 diabetes. Expressed TCRB transcripts were sequenced after all isolated RNA was converted to cDNA. Here immunoSEQ multiplex PCR was the method, and the copy in TCRdb shows in-frame clones only, minus some. The table lists under 300,000 clones, 14% of them singletons. Findings of the study overall: Within each of all four CD4+ subsets, Type 1 diabetes patients had TCRB CDR3s that were moderately but significantly shorter. Compared to healthy donors, patients appeared to have naive, central memory and Treg TCRB repertoires that were more alike.

Via the markers CD45RO/CCR7/CD25/CD127/CD95/CD27, stem cell-like memory, regulatory, central memory and naive CD4+ cells were sorted. The chain has TRBV18 and TRBJ2-6; TRBD1 matches 10 bases. This clonotype was obtained from a man in his thirties or forties with type 1 diabetes. Sequenced input: naive CD4+ T cells from blood. The CDR3: CASSAVGQGGSGANVLTF. In DNA form, the CDR3 reads TGTGCCAGCTCAGCCGTTGGACAGGGGGGTTCTGGGGCCAACGTCCTGACTTTC.